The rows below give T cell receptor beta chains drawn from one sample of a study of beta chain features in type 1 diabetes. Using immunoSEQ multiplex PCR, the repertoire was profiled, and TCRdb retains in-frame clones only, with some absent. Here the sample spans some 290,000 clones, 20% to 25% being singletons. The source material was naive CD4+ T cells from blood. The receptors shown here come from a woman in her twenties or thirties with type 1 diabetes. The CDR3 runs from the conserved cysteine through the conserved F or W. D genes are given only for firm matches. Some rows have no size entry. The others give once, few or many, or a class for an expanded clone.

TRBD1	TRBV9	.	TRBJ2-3	CASSKGQGVVDTQYF	TGTGCCAGCAGCAAAGGACAGGGGGTCGTAGATACGCAGTATTTT
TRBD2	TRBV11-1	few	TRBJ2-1	CASSLPGLAGGNGQFF	TGTGCCAGCAGCTTGCCGGGACTAGCGGGCGGGAATGGGCAGTTCTTC
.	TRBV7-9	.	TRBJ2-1	CASSPTRSAFNEQFF	TGTGCCAGCAGCCCAACCCGTTCAGCGTTCAATGAGCAGTTCTTC
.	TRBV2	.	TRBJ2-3	CASSRRSDTQYF	TGTGCCAGCAGTCGTCGGAGTGATACGCAGTATTTT
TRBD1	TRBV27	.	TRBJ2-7	CASSSQGANEQYF	TGTGCCAGCAGTTCCCAGGGGGCCAACGAGCAGTACTTC
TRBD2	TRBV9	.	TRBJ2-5	CASSVVPGRETQYF	TGTGCCAGCAGCGTAGTACCCGGGAGGGAGACCCAGTACTTC
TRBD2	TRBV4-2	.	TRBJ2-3	CASSQGGTRVDTQYF	TGTGCCAGCAGCCAAGGGGGGACTAGAGTAGATACGCAGTATTTT
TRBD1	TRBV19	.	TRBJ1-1	CASSLRPGTVNTEAFF	TGTGCCAGTAGTTTGCGCCCCGGGACAGTGAACACTGAAGCTTTCTTT
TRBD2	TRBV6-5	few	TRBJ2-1	CASSYTSGRVDEQFF	TGTGCCAGCAGTTACACGAGCGGGAGGGTGGATGAGCAGTTCTTC
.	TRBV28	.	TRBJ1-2	CASSFGGYRNYGYTF	TGTGCCAGCAGTTTCGGTGGATACAGGAACTATGGCTACACCTTC
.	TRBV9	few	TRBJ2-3	CASSVGGAADTQYF	TGTGCCAGCAGCGTAGGAGGAGCGGCAGATACGCAGTATTTT
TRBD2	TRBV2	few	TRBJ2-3	CASSDGASGGHTDTQYF	TGTGCCAGCAGTGATGGGGCTAGCGGGGGCCACACAGATACGCAGTATTTT
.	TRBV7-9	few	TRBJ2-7	CASSSSGSLSYEQYF	TGTGCCAGCAGCTCCAGCGGGTCCCTCTCCTACGAGCAGTACTTC
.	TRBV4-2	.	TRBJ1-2	CASSQGSLNYGYTF	TGTGCCAGCAGCCAAGGTTCACTAAACTATGGCTACACCTTC
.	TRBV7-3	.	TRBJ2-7	CASSYQADTYEQYF	TGTGCCAGCAGCTATCAGGCGGACACCTACGAGCAGTACTTC